This TCR beta chain stems from a study of blood T cell repertoires in COVID-19. For the study at large: Donors in the United States, Italy and Spain gave samples during acute or convalescent COVID-19. T cells, B-cell-depleted T cells, or PBMCs provided the cDNA or gDNA that served as material.

Original analysis: Nucleated cell counts were estimated from reference gene primer amplification. The protocol was immunoSEQ multiplex PCR, while the TCRdb copy is restricted to in-frame clones and leaves out a portion. V and J calls and clone size are those listed in that table; D and trimming were worked out from the DNA. This table has 86,000 or so clones, about nine tenths appearing once. Trimming removed 5 bases at V and 5 bases at J, with 12 bases between. The CDR3 totals 14 residues. Germline lookup yields CDR1 MNHEY and CDR2 SMNVEV (reference sequence). The V gene is TRBV27, the J gene TRBJ2-2; TRBD1 is a possible D gene (5 bases). This sequence originates from a man aged 45 to 65 with active or convalescent COVID-19. The specimen was peripheral blood. This CDR3 is CASSVRGVTGELFF. CDR3 in DNA: TGTGCCAGCAGTGTTAGGGGCGTAACCGGGGAGCTGTTTTTT.